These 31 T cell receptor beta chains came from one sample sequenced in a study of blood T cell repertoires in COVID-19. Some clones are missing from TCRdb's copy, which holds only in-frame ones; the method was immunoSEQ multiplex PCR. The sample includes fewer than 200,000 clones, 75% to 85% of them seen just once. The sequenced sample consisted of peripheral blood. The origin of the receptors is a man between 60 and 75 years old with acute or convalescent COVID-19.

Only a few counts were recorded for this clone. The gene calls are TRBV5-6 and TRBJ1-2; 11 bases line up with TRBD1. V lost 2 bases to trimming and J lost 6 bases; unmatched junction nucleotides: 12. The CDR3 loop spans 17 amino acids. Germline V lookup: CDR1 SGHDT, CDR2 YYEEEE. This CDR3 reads CASSFPGQGVFGDGYTF. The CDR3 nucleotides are TGTGCCAGCAGCTTCCCGGGACAGGGGGTCTTCGGGGATGGCTACACCTTC.

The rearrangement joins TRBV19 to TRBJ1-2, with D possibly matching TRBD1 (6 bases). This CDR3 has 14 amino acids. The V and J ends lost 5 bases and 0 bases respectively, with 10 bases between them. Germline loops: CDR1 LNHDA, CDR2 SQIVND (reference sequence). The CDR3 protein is CASSATGSNYGYTF. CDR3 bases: TGTGCCAGTAGTGCGACAGGTTCTAACTATGGCTACACCTTC.

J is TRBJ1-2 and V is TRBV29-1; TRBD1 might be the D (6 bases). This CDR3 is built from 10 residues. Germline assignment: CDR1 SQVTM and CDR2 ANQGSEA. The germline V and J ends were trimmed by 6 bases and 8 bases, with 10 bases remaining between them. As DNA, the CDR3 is TGCAGCGTCGGGGGGGGCGGCTACACCTTC. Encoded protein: CSVGGGGYTF.

The CDR3 coding sequence is TGTGCCAGCAGCCCCGGACTAGGCCCCCACAATGAGCAGTTCTTC. It translates to CASSPGLGPHNEQFF. The rearrangement links TRBV9 to TRBJ2-1; 7 positions agree with TRBD2. The J segment lost 5 bases and the V segment lost 4 bases, leaving 9 bases of the junction unmatched. Germline V lookup: CDR1 SGDLS, CDR2 YYNGEE. The CDR3 length is 15 residues. Using reference TRBV9 and TRBJ2-1 for the parts outside the CDR3, the full variable domain is DSGVTQTPKHLITATGQRVTLRCSPRSGDLSVYWYQQSLDQGLQFLIQYYNGEERAKGNILERFSAQQFPDLHSELNLSSLELGDSALYFCASSPGLGPHNEQFFGPGTRLTVL.

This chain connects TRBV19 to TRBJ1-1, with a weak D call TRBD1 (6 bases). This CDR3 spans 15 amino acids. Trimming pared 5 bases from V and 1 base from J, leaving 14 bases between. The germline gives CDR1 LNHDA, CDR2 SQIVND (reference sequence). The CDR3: CASSPRDTRNTEAFF. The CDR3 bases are TGTGCCAGTAGTCCCCGGGACACCAGGAACACTGAAGCTTTCTTT.

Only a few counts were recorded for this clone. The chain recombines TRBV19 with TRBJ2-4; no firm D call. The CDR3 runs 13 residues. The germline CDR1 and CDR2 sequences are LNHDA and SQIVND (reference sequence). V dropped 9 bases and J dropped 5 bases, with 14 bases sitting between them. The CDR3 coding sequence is TGTGCCAGCACGGAGCATTTCGAAAACATTCAGTACTTC. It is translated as CASTEHFENIQYF.

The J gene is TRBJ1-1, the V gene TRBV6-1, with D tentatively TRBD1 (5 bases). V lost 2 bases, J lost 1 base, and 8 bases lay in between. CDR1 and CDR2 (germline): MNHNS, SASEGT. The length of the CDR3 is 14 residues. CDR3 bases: TGTGCCAGCAGTGAACAGGGTTGGAACACTGAAGCTTTCTTT. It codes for CASSEQGWNTEAFF.

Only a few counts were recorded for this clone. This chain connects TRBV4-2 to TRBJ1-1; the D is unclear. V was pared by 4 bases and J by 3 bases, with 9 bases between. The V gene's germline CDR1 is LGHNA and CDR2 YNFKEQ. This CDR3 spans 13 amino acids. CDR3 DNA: TGTGCCAGCAGCCCCCGGGAGTACACTGAAGCTTTCTTT. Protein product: CASSPREYTEAFF.

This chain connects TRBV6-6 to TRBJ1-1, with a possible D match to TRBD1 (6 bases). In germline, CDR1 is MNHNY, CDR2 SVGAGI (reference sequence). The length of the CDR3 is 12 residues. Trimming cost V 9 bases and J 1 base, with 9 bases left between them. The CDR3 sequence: CASWGQNTEAFF. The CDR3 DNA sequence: TGTGCCAGTTGGGGACAGAACACTGAAGCTTTCTTT.

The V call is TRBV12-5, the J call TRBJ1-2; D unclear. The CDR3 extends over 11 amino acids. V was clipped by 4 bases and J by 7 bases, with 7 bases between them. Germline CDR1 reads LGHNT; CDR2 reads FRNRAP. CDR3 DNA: TGTGCTAGTGGTTGGACTTCTGGCTACACCTTC. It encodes CASGWTSGYTF.

The CDR3 DNA reads as TGTGCCAGCAGACACCCGGGACAGAGTGGCTCACCCCTCCACTTT. Translated, it gives CASRHPGQSGSPLHF. This chain uses TRBV6-5 with TRBJ1-6; 7 positions agree with TRBD1. CDR1 is MNHEY, CDR2 SVGAGI, per germline. With 6 bases clipped from V and 10 bases from J, the junction kept 12 bases outside the gene matches. The CDR3 is made up of 15 amino acids.

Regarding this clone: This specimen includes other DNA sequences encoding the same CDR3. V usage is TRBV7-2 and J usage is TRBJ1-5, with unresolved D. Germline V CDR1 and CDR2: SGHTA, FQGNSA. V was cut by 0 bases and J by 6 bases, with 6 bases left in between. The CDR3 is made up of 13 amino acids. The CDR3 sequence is CASSLARGQPQHF. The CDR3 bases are TGTGCCAGCAGCTTAGCACGAGGTCAGCCCCAGCATTTT.

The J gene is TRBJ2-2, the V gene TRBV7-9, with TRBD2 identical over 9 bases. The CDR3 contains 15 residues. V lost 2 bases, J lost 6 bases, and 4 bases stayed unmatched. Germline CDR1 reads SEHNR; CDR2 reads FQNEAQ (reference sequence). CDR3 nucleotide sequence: TGTGCCAGCAGCTTAAGTGGGACTAGCTCCGGGGAGCTGTTTTTT. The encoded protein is CASSLSGTSSGELFF.

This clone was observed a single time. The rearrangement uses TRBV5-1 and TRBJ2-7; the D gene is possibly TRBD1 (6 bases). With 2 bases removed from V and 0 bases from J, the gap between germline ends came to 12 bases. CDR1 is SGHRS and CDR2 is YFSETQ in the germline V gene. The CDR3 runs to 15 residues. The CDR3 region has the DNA TGCGCCAGCAGCTTAGAGGGACACTTCTCCTACGAGCAGTACTTC. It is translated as CASSLEGHFSYEQYF.

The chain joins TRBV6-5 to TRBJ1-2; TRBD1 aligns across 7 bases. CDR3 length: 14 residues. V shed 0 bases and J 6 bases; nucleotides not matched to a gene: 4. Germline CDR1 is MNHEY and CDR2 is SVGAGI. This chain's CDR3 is CASSYSNRGNGYTF. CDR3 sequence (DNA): TGTGCCAGCAGTTACTCCAACAGGGGTAATGGCTACACCTTC.

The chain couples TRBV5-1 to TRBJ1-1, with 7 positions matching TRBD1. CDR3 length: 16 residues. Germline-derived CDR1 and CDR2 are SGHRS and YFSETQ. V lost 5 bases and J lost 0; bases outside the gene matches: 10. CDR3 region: CASRLGQAGLNTEAFF. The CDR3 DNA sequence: TGCGCCAGCAGGCTAGGACAGGCAGGCCTGAACACTGAAGCTTTCTTT.

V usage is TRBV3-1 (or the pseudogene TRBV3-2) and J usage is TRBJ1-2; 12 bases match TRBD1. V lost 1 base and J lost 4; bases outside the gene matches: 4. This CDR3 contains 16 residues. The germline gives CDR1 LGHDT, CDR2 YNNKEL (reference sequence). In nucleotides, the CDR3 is TGTGCCAGCAGCCAAGCCGGGACAGGGGGCGGCTATGGCTACACCTTC. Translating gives CASSQAGTGGGYGYTF.

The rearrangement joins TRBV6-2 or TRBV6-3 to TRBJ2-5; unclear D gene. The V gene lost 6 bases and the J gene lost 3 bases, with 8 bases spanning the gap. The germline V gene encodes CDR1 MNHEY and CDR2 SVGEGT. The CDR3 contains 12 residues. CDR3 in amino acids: CASSATEETQYF. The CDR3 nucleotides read TGTGCCAGCAGCGCAACTGAAGAGACCCAGTACTTC.

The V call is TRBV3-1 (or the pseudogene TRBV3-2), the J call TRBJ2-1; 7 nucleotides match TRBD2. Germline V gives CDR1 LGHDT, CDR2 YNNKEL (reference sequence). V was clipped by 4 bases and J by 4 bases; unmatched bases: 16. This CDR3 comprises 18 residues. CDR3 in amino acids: CASSPTLSLAEIYNEQFF. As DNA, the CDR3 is TGTGCCAGCAGCCCTACCCTCTCGCTAGCGGAGATATACAATGAGCAGTTCTTC.

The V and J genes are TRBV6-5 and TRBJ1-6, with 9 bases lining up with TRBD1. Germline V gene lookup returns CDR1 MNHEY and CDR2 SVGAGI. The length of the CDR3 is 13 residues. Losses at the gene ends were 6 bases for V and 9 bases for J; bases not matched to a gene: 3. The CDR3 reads CASSQDRGSPLHF. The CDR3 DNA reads TGTGCCAGCAGCCAGGACAGGGGTTCACCCCTCCACTTT.

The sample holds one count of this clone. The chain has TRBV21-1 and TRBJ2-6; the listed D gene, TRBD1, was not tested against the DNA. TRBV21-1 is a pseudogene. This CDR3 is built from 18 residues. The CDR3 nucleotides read TGTGCCAGCAGCAAAATCCCAGGGCTTCCTTCTGGGGCCAACGTCCTGACTTTC. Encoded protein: CASSKIPGLPSGANVLTF.

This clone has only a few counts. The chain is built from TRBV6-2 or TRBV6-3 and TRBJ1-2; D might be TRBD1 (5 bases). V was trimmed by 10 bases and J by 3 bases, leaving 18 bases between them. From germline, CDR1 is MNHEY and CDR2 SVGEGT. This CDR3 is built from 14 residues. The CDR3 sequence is CATSLPTEYYGYTF. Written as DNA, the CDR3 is TGTGCCACCAGCCTCCCGACAGAATACTATGGCTACACCTTC.

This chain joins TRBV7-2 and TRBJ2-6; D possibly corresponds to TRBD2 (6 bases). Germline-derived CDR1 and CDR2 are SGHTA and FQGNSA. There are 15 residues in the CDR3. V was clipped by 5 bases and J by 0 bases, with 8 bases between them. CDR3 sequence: CASSKGGSGANVLTF. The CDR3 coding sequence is TGTGCCAGCAGCAAGGGAGGCTCTGGGGCCAACGTCCTGACTTTC. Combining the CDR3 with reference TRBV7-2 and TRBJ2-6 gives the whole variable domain GAGVSQSPSNKVTEKGKDVELRCDPISGHTALYWYRQSLGQGLEFLIYFQGNSAPDKSGLPSDRFSAERTGGSVSTLTIQRTQQEDSAVYLCASSKGGSGANVLTFGAGSRLTVL.

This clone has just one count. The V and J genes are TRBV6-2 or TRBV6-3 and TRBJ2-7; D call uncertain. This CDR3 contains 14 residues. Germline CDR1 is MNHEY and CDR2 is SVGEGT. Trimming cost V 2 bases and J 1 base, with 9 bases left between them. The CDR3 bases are TGTGCCAGCAGTTACGGGCAGTTGTCCTACGAGCAGTACTTC. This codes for CASSYGQLSYEQYF.

This chain's CDR3 is CASRETGSGNTIYF. The CDR3 coding sequence is TGTGCCAGTAGGGAGACAGGGTCTGGAAACACCATATATTTT. This rearrangement joins TRBV19 to TRBJ1-3; TRBD1 matches at 7 bases. The ends lost 6 bases at V and 1 base at J; junction bases unmatched: 3. From germline, CDR1 is LNHDA and CDR2 SQIVND (reference sequence). The CDR3 totals 14 residues.

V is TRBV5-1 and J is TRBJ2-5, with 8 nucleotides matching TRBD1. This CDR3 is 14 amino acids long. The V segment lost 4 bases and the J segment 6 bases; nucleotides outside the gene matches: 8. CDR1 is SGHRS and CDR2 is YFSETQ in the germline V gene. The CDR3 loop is CASSDDRGGQTQYF. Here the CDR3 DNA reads TGCGCCAGCAGCGATGACAGGGGAGGCCAGACCCAGTACTTC.

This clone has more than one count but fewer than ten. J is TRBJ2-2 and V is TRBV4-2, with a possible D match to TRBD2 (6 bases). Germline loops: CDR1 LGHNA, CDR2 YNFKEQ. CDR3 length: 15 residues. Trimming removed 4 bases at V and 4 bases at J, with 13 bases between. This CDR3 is CASSLITSTTGELFF. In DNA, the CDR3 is TGTGCCAGCAGCCTAATTACTAGCACCACCGGGGAGCTGTTTTTT.

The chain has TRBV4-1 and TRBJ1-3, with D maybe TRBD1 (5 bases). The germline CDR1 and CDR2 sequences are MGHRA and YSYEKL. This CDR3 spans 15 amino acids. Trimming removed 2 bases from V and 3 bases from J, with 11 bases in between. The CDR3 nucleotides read TGCGCCAGCAGCCAACCCAGGGCTCGTGGAAACACCATATATTTT. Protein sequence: CASSQPRARGNTIYF.

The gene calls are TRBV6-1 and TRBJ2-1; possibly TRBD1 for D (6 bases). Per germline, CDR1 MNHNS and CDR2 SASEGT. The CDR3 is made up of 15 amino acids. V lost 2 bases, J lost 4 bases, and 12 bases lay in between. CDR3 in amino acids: CASSEIRGGYNEQFF. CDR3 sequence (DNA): TGTGCCAGCAGTGAAATCAGGGGCGGTTACAATGAGCAGTTCTTC.

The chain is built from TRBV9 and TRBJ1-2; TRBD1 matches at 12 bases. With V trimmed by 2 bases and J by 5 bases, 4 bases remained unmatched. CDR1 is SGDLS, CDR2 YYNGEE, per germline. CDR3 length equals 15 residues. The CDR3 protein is CASSVGQGAYYGYTF. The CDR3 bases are TGTGCCAGCAGCGTGGGACAGGGGGCCTATTATGGCTACACCTTC.

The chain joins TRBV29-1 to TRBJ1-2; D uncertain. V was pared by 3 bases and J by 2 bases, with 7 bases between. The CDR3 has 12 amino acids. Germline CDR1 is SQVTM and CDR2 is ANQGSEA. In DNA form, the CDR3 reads TGCAGCGTTGAGGCGGGGAACTATGGCTACACCTTC. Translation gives CSVEAGNYGYTF.